Listed here is a single T cell receptor beta chain. Its antigen is unknown. This sample was included in a study of CD8+ T cells in alopecia areata. Study as a whole: Tofacitinib was taken orally by treated patients, and the dose was 5 to 10 mg twice daily. The study, taken as a whole, reports: An increase in clonality over normal scalp was evident in lesional scalp, especially alopecia totalis/universalis.

The CDR3 is 12 amino acids. Trimming pared 5 bases from V and 4 bases from J, leaving 8 bases between. Per the germline V gene, CDR1 is SGHTA and CDR2 is FQGNSA. Extraction of RNA preceded its reverse transcription into cDNA, which served as the sequencing template. Sequenced by immunoSEQ multiplex PCR; TCRdb stores in-frame clones only, minus some. The table shows about 180,000 clones, with 50% to 75% occurring only once. The sequence derives from a human donor with alopecia areata. V gene TRBV7-2 combines with J gene TRBJ2-5; D ambiguous. The source material was CD4+ T cells sorted from blood, sampled at week 0. The CDR3 reads CASSRPGETQYF. The CDR3 DNA reads TGTGCCAGCAGCCGACCAGGAGAGACCCAGTACTTC.